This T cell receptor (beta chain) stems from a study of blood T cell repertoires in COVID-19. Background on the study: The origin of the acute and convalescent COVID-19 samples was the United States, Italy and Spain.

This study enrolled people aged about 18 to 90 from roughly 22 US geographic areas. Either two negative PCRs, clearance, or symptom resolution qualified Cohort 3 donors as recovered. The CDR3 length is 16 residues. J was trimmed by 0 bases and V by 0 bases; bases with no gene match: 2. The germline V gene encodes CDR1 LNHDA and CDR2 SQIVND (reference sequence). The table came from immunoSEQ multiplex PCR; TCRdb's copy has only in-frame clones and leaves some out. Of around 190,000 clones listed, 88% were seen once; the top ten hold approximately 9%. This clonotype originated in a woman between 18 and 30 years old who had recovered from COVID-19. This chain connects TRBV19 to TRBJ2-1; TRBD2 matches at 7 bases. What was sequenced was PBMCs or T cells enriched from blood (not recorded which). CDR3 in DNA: TGTGCCAGTAGTATAGATCCTAGCGGCTCCTACAATGAGCAGTTCTTC. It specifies CASSIDPSGSYNEQFF.